Listed below are T cell receptor beta chains from one sample, sequenced in a study of CD8 T cells in ankylosing spondylitis. TCRdb processed the 5' RACE reads anew with MiXCR; each CDR3 protein has one entry. The sample records some 270,000 distinct CDR3 sequences, under 20% being singletons. What was sequenced was blood, either unsorted or a sorted T cell fraction (not recorded which). These TCRs come from a male donor with ankylosing spondylitis or in good health (not recorded which). Both conserved end residues are part of each CDR3. A D gene is named only where the DNA matches it firmly. Clone size is not always given. Where it is, it says once, few, many or a class for expanded clones.

J: TRBJ2-7
D: TRBD1
V: TRBV11-2
size: few
length: 13
DNA: TGTGCCAGCAGCAGACAGGGGGTCTACGAGCAGTACTTC
CDR3: CASSRQGVYEQYF

J: TRBJ2-7
D: NA
V: TRBV12-3/TRBV12-4
size: few
length: 13
DNA: TGTGCCAGCAGCCTGACTTACTCCTACGAGCAGTACTTC
CDR3: CASSLTYSYEQYF

J: TRBJ2-7
D: TRBD1
V: TRBV29-1
size: few
length: 14
DNA: TGCAGCGTTGTTTGGGGACAGACGACCTACGAGCAGTACTTC
CDR3: CSVVWGQTTYEQYF

J: TRBJ1-4
D: NA
V: TRBV4-1
size: few
length: 16
DNA: TGCGCCAGCAGCCAAGGATCGACACCAACTAATGAAAAACTGTTTTTT
CDR3: CASSQGSTPTNEKLFF

J: TRBJ2-7
D: TRBD1
V: TRBV12-3/TRBV12-4
size: NA
length: 15
DNA: TGTGCCAGCAGTTTAGTTTTGCAGGGGGCTCCGGAGCAGTACTTC
CDR3: CASSLVLQGAPEQYF

J: TRBJ2-3
D: TRBD2
V: TRBV29-1
size: NA
length: 15
DNA: TGCAGCGTTGACGGGCGGGAGGGCTCCACAGATACGCAGTATTTT
CDR3: CSVDGREGSTDTQYF

J: TRBJ1-3
D: NA
V: TRBV2
size: NA
length: 12
DNA: TGTGCCAGCAAGGGGTCTGGAAACACCATATATTTT
CDR3: CASKGSGNTIYF

J: TRBJ2-7
D: NA
V: TRBV12-3/TRBV12-4
size: NA
length: 14
DNA: TGTGCCAGCAGTTCGATCGACGGGGCCTACGAGCAGTACTTC
CDR3: CASSSIDGAYEQYF

J: TRBJ1-3
D: NA
V: TRBV19
size: NA
length: 13
DNA: TGTGCCAGTAGTATTGGCTCTGGAAACACCATATATTTT
CDR3: CASSIGSGNTIYF

J: TRBJ2-3
D: TRBD2
V: TRBV4-3
size: NA
length: 17
DNA: TGCGCCAGCAGCCGCGGGACTAGCGGGGGGAGCACAGATACGCAGTATTTT
CDR3: CASSRGTSGGSTDTQYF

J: TRBJ2-6
D: NA
V: TRBV15
size: NA
length: 16
DNA: TGTGCCACCAGCCCGAGAACCTACTCTGGGGCCAACGTCCTGACTTTC
CDR3: CATSPRTYSGANVLTF

J: TRBJ2-5
D: NA
V: TRBV9
size: NA
length: 13
DNA: TGTGCCAGCAGCGTTACAGACCAAGAGACCCAGTACTTC
CDR3: CASSVTDQETQYF

J: TRBJ2-7
D: TRBD1
V: TRBV29-1
size: few
length: 13
DNA: TGCAGCGTCATACGGGACAGAGAATACGAGCAGTACTTC
CDR3: CSVIRDREYEQYF

J: TRBJ2-2
D: NA
V: TRBV11-2
size: once
length: 16
DNA: TGTGCCAGCAGGGAGGTTGGGTCATGGAACACCGGGGAGCTGTTTTTT
CDR3: CASREVGSWNTGELFF

J: TRBJ2-3
D: TRBD2
V: TRBV6-1
size: NA
length: 14
DNA: TGTGCCAGCAGTATAGCGGGAATCGCAGATACGCAGTATTTT
CDR3: CASSIAGIADTQYF

J: TRBJ2-3
D: TRBD1
V: TRBV25-1
size: NA
length: 13
DNA: TGTGCCAGCGGGACAGGGGGCACGGATACGCAGTATTTT
CDR3: CASGTGGTDTQYF

J: TRBJ2-2
D: TRBD2
V: TRBV4-1
size: NA
length: 16
DNA: TGCGCCAGCTGCTTCCGGACTAGCGGAAATACCGGGGAGCTGTTTTTT
CDR3: CASCFRTSGNTGELFF

J: TRBJ2-5
D: TRBD2
V: TRBV9
size: NA
length: 15
DNA: TGTGCCAGCAGCGTAGCCGGGCTAGCGGAAGAGACCCAGTACTTC
CDR3: CASSVAGLAEETQYF

J: TRBJ1-5
D: NA
V: TRBV20-1
size: NA
length: 14
DNA: TGCAGTGCTAGAGACCGGGACAGCAATCAGCCCCAGCATTTT
CDR3: CSARDRDSNQPQHF

J: TRBJ2-2
D: NA
V: TRBV12-3/TRBV12-4
size: NA
length: 16
DNA: TGTGCCAGCAGTCATTCGGGGAGAATAAACACCGGGGAGCTGTTTTTT
CDR3: CASSHSGRINTGELFF

J: TRBJ2-5
D: TRBD1
V: TRBV5-1
size: NA
length: 15
DNA: TGCGCCAGCAGCCCAAGACAGGGCGTCCAAGAGACCCAGTACTTC
CDR3: CASSPRQGVQETQYF

J: TRBJ2-5
D: NA
V: TRBV4-3
size: NA
length: 15
DNA: TGCGCCAGCAGCCAAGGTCTGGGGGGTGGAGAGACCCAGTACTTC
CDR3: CASSQGLGGGETQYF

J: TRBJ1-5
D: NA
V: TRBV3-1
size: few
length: 16
DNA: TGTGCCAGCACCGAAGAAGGAAAACATAGCAATCAGCCCCAGCATTTT
CDR3: CASTEEGKHSNQPQHF

J: TRBJ2-3
D: TRBD2
V: TRBV12-3/TRBV12-4
size: few
length: 16
DNA: TGTGCCAGCAGTCCCCCGGGGGTAGCGGGAGTAAATACGCAGTATTTT
CDR3: CASSPPGVAGVNTQYF

J: TRBJ2-7
D: NA
V: TRBV7-8
size: NA
length: 15
DNA: TGTGCCAGCAGCTTAGCGTCGGGGGAGGTCTACGAGCAGTACTTC
CDR3: CASSLASGEVYEQYF

J: TRBJ2-2
D: NA
V: TRBV30
size: NA
length: 13
DNA: TGTGCCTGGAGTGTGTTGCACACCGGGGAGCTGTTTTTT
CDR3: CAWSVLHTGELFF

J: TRBJ2-1
D: NA
V: TRBV28
size: NA
length: 15
DNA: TGTGCCAGCTCATACGCGGGGAGCTCCTACAATGAGCAGTTCTTC
CDR3: CASSYAGSSYNEQFF

J: TRBJ2-7
D: NA
V: TRBV12-3/TRBV12-4
size: NA
length: 11
DNA: TGTGCCAGCAGACTGCATAGGGAGCAGTACTTC
CDR3: CASRLHREQYF

J: TRBJ1-2
D: TRBD1
V: TRBV6-5
size: few
length: 15
DNA: TGTGCCAGCAGATACGTGACAGGGGAGCCCTATGGCTACACCTTC
CDR3: CASRYVTGEPYGYTF

J: TRBJ1-1
D: NA
V: TRBV4-1
size: few
length: 14
DNA: TGCGCCAGCAGCCCCAACAAGATGAACACTGAAGCTTTCTTT
CDR3: CASSPNKMNTEAFF

J: TRBJ1-6
D: NA
V: TRBV7-9
size: NA
length: 15
DNA: TGTGCCAGCAGCAGAGGGGCCCCTCAAGTTTCACCCCTCCACTTT
CDR3: CASSRGAPQVSPLHF

J: TRBJ2-7
D: NA
V: TRBV29-1
size: NA
length: 13
DNA: TGCAGCGTTCTACCGACAGGTCGCAGCGAGCAGTACTTC
CDR3: CSVLPTGRSEQYF